This T cell receptor (beta chain) was retrieved from a study of beta chain features in type 1 diabetes. The overall study: Patients were similar to healthy donors in age and gender (as well as in cell yields). Across every sample, around 98 million sorted cells were examined in total. General study points: Fewer insertions but more deletions were seen at VDJ junctions in type 1 diabetes patients. Patients with Type 1 diabetes showed moderately but significantly shorter TCRB CDR3s in all four CD4+ subsets. PCR might favor shorter templates, equally in patients and controls.

The V gene end was trimmed by 7 bases and the J gene end by 1 base; junction bases not matched to a gene: 5. The CDR3 has 13 amino acids. The germline V gene has CDR1 SQVTM and CDR2 ANQGSEA. What was sequenced were expressed TCRB transcripts, since all of the isolated RNA had been reverse transcribed. TCRdb keeps only in-frame clones here, not all; method: immunoSEQ multiplex PCR. The sample has about 250,000 clones; roughly a tenth are singletons. In regard to this clone: As yet, its antigen is unknown.

V gene TRBV29-1 combines with J gene TRBJ2-7, with TRBD1 matching over 9 bases. This TCR derives from a man aged 25-45 years with type 1 diabetes. The sample was naive CD4+ T cells from blood. For the CDR3, the DNA is TGCAGCGCCTCCGGGACAGGGTCCTACGAGCAGTACTTC. Translating gives CSASGTGSYEQYF.